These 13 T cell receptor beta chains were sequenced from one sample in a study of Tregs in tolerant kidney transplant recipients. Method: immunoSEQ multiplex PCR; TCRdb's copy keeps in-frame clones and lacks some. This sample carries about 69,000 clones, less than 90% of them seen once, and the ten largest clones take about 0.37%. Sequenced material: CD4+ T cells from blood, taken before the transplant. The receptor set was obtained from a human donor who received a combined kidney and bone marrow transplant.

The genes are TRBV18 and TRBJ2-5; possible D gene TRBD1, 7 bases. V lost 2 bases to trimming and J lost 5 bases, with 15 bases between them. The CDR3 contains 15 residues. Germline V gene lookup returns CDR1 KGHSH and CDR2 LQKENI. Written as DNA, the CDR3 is TGTGCCAGCTCACCAATAGGGGGCAGCGGGGAGACCCAGTACTTC. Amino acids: CASSPIGGSGETQYF.

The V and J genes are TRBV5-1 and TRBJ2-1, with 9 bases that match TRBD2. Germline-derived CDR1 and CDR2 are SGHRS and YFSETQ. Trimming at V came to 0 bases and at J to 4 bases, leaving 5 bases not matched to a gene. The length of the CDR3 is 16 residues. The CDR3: CASSLVAGGSYNEQFF. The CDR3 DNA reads TGCGCCAGCAGCTTGGTGGCGGGAGGGAGTTACAATGAGCAGTTCTTC.

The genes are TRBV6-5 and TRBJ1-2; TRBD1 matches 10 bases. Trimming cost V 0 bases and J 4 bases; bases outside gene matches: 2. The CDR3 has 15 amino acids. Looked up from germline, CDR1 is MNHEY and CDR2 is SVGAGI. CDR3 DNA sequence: TGTGCCAGCAGTTACTCCCGACAGGGGGCCTATGGCTACACCTTC. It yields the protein CASSYSRQGAYGYTF.

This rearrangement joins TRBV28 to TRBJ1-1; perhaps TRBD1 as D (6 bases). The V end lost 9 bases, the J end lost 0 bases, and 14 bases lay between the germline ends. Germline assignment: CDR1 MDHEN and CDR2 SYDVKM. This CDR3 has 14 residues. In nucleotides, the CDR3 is TGTGCCAGTGGGCCTGGGACACTGAACACTGAAGCTTTCTTT. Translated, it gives CASGPGTLNTEAFF. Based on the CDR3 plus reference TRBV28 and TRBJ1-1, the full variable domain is DVKVTQSSRYLVKRTGEKVFLECVQDMDHENMFWYRQDPGLGLRLIYFSYDVKMKEKGDIPEGYSVSREKKERFSLILESASTNQTSMYLCASGPGTLNTEAFFGQGTRLTVV.

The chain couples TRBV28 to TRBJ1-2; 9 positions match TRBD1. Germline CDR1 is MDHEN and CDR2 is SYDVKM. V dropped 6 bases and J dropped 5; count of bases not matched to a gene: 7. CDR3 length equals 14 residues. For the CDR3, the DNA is TGTGCCAGCAGCCCTAGGGACAGGGATTATGGCTACACCTTC. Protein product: CASSPRDRDYGYTF.

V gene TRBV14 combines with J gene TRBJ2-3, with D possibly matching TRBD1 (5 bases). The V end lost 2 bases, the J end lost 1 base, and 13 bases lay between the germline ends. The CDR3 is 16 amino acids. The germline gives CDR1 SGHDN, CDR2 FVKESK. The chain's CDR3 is CASSQKSARGTDTQYF. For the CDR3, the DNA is TGTGCCAGCAGCCAAAAAAGTGCCAGGGGCACAGATACGCAGTATTTT. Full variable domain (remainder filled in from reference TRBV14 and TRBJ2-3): EAGVTQFPSHSVIEKGQTVTLRCDPISGHDNLYWYRRVMGKEIKFLLHFVKESKQDESGMPNNRFLAERTGGTYSTLKVQPAELEDSGVYFCASSQKSARGTDTQYFGPGTRLTVL.

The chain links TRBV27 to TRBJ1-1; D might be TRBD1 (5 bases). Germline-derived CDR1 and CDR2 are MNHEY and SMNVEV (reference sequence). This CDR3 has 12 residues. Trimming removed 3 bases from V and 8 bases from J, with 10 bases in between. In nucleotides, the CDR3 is TGTGCCAGCAGTTTTCGGGGGAACGAAGCTTTCTTT. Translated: CASSFRGNEAFF.

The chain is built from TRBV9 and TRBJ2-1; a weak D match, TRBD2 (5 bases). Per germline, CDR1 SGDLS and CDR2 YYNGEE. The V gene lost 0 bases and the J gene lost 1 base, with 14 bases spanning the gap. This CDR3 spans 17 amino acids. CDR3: CASSVADEAASYNEQFF. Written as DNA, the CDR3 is TGTGCCAGCAGCGTAGCTGATGAAGCGGCGTCCTACAATGAGCAGTTCTTC.

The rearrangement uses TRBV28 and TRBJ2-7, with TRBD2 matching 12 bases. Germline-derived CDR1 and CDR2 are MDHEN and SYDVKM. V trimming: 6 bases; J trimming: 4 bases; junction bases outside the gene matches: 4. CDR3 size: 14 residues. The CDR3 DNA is TGTGCCAGCAGCTCGACTAGCGGGAGTTACGAGCAGTACTTC. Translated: CASSSTSGSYEQYF.

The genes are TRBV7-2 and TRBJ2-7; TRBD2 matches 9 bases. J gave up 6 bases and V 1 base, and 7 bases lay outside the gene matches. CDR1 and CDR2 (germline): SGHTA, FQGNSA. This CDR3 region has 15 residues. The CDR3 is CASSLGLAGAPEQYF. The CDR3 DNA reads TGTGCCAGCAGCTTAGGGTTAGCGGGAGCCCCCGAGCAGTACTTC.

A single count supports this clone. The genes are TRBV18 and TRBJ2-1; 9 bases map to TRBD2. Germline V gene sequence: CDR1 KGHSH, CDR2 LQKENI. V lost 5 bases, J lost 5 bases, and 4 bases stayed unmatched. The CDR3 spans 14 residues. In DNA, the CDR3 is TGTGCCAGCTCAGTAGCGGGAGAAAACAATGAGCAGTTCTTC. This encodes CASSVAGENNEQFF.

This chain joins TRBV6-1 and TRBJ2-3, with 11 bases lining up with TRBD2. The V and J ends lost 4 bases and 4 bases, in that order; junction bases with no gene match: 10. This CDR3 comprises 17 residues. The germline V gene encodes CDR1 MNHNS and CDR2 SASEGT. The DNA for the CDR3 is TGTGCCAGCAGTGTAGTAGCGGGAGGGCCCACCGCAGATACGCAGTATTTT. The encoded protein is CASSVVAGGPTADTQYF.

DNA for the CDR3: TGTGCCAGCAGTTTGTGGGCAGGGGATTCCCCGTCAGCCCAGCATTTT. The encoded protein is CASSLWAGDSPSAQHF. The V gene is TRBV28, the J gene TRBJ1-5; perhaps TRBD1 as D (6 bases). This CDR3 is built from 16 residues. V dropped 3 bases and J dropped 11 bases, with 23 bases sitting between them. The germline gives CDR1 MDHEN, CDR2 SYDVKM.